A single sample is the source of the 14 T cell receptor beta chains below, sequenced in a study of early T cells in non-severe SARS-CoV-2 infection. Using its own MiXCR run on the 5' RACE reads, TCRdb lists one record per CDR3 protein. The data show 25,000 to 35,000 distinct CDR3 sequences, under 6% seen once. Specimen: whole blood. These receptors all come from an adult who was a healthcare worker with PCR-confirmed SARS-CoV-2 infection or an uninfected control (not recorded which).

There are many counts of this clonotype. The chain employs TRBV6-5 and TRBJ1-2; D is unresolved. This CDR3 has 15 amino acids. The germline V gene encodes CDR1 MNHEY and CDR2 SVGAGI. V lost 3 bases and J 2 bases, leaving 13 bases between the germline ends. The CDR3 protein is CASSYTLTGNYGYTF. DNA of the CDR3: TGTGCCAGCAGTTATACTCTTACGGGAAACTATGGCTACACCTTC.

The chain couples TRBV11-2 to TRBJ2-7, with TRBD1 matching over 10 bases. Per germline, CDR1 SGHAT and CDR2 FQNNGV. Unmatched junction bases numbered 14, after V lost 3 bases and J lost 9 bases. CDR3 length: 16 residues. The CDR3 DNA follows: TGTGCCAGCAGCTTGACCGGGACAGGGGTGAGCGACGGGCAGTACTTC. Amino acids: CASSLTGTGVSDGQYF.

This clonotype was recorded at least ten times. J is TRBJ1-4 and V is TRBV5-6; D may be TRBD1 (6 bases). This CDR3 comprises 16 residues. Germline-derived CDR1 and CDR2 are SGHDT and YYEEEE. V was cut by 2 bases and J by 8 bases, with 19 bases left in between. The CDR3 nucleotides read TGTGCCAGCAGCTTATTCGGAACAGGGCGGAACGAAAAACTGTTTTTT. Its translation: CASSLFGTGRNEKLFF.

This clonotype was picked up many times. CDR3 sequence (DNA): TGTGCCAGCAGCGGGACCGGGACAGGGGGCTACGAGCAGTACTTC. It specifies CASSGTGTGGYEQYF. V gene TRBV5-4 combines with J gene TRBJ2-7; 11 bases are a match to TRBD1. Trimming cost V 4 bases and J 3 bases; bases outside gene matches: 6. The CDR3 contains 15 residues. The germline CDR1 and CDR2 sequences are SGHNT and YYREEE (reference sequence).

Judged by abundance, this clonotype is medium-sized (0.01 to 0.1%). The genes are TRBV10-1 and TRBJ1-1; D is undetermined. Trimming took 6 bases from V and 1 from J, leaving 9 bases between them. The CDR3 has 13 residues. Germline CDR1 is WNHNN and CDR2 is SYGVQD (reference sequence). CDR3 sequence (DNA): TGCGCCAGCAGCGTGGGGTGGAACACTGAAGCTTTCTTT. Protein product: CASSVGWNTEAFF.

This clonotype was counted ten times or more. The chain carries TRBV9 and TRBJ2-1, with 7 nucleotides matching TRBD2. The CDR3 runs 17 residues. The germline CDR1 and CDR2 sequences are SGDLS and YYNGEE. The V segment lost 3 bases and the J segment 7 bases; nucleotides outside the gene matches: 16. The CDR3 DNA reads TGTGCCAGCAGCGAGACCTTAGCGGGCCGCTATGGGAATGAGCAGTTCTTC. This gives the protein CASSETLAGRYGNEQFF.

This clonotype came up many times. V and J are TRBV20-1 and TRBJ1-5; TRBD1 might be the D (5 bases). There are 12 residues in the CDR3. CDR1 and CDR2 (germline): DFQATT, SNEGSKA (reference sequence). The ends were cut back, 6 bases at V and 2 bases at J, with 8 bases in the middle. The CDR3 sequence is CSAARGNQPQHF. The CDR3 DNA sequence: TGCAGTGCCGCCAGGGGCAATCAGCCCCAGCATTTT.

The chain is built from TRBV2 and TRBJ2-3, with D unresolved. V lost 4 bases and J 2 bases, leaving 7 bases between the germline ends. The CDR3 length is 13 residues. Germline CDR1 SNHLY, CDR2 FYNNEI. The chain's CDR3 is CASSARNTDTQYF. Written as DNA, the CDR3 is TGTGCCAGCAGTGCTAGGAACACAGATACGCAGTATTTT.

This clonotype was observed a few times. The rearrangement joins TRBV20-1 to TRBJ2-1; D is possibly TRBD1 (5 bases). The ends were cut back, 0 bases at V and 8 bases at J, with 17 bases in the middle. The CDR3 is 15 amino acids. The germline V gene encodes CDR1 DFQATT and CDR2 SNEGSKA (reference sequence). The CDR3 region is CSARDLWGLLDEQFF. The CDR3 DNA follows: TGCAGTGCTAGAGATCTCTGGGGCCTCCTAGATGAGCAGTTCTTC.

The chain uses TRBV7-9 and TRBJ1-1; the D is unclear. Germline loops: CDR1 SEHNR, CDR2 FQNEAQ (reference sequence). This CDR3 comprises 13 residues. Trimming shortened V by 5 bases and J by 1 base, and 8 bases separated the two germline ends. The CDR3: CASSTSENTEAFF. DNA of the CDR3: TGTGCCAGCAGCACCAGCGAGAACACTGAAGCTTTCTTT.

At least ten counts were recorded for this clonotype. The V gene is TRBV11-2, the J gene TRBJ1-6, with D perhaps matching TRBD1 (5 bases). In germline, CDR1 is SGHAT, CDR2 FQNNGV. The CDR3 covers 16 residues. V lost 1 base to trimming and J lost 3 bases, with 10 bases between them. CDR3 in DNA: TGTGCCAGCAGCTTAGCCGGGGCGATCTATAATTCACCCCTCCACTTT. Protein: CASSLAGAIYNSPLHF.

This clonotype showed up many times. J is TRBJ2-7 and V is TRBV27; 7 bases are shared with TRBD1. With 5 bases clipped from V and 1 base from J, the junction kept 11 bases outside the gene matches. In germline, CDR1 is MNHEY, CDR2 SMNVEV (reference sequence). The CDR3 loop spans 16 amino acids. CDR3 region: CASSLRLTGHSYEQYF. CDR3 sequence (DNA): TGTGCCAGCAGTCTCCGTCTGACAGGGCATTCCTACGAGCAGTACTTC.

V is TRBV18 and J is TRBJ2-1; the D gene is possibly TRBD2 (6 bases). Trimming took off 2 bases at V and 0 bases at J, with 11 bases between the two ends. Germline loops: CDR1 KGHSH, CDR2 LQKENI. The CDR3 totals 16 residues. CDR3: CASSPSNGSSYNEQFF. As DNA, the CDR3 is TGTGCCAGCTCACCATCGAACGGGAGCTCCTACAATGAGCAGTTCTTC. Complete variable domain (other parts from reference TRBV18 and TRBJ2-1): NAGVMQNPRHLVRRRGQEARLRCSPMKGHSHVYWYRQLPEEGLKFMVYLQKENIIDESGMPKERFSAEFPKEGPSILRIQQVVRGDSAAYFCASSPSNGSSYNEQFFGPGTRLTVL.

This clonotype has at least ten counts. CDR3 region: CASSTSRPSSLAKNIQYF. DNA for the CDR3: TGTGCCAGTAGTACTTCACGACCGTCCTCACTAGCCAAAAACATTCAGTACTTC. The rearrangement joins TRBV19 to TRBJ2-4; no definite D call. The germline V gene has CDR1 LNHDA and CDR2 SQIVND (reference sequence). This CDR3 contains 18 residues. V was shortened by 4 bases and J by 0 bases, with 19 bases between the two germline ends. Combining the CDR3 with reference TRBV19 and TRBJ2-4 gives the whole variable domain DGGITQSPKYLFRKEGQNVTLSCEQNLNHDAMYWYRQDPGQGLRLIYYSQIVNDFQKGDIAEGYSVSREKKESFPLTVTSAQKNPTAFYLCASSTSRPSSLAKNIQYFGAGTRLSVL.